The 16 T cell receptor beta chains in this list originate from one sample, sequenced in a study of OX40 agonist ivuxolimab in advanced cancers. Method: immunoSEQ multiplex PCR; TCRdb's copy keeps in-frame clones and lacks some. The sample contains fewer than 75,000 clones, roughly 85% of which appear only once. The specimen was CD4+ or CD8+ T cells sorted from blood, collected in a trial of the OX40 agonist ivuxolimab. The receptors here all came from an adult with an advanced solid tumor such as melanoma, head and neck, liver or kidney cancer.

Here the CDR3 DNA reads TGTGCCAGCAGCCCGGGGGGGCCGGGAAACATTCAGTACTTC. This translates into CASSPGGPGNIQYF. The gene calls are TRBV11-3 and TRBJ2-4; TRBD2 agrees at 8 bases. The CDR3 consists of 14 residues. Trimming at V came to 5 bases and at J to 6 bases, leaving 6 bases not matched to a gene. CDR1 is SGHNT, CDR2 YENEEA, per germline.

This chain links TRBV19 with TRBJ2-1; D gene uncertain. V was cut by 7 bases and J by 1 base, with 11 bases left in between. The germline V gene has CDR1 LNHDA and CDR2 SQIVND (reference sequence). CDR3 length: 14 amino acids. The CDR3, as DNA: TGTGCCAGTATGGTGGACCATTCCTACAATGAGCAGTTCTTC. It yields the protein CASMVDHSYNEQFF.

The chain uses TRBV5-1 and TRBJ2-3, with 14 nucleotides matching TRBD2. From germline, CDR1 is SGHRS and CDR2 YFSETQ. This CDR3 contains 17 residues. V lost 0 bases and J lost 2; bases outside the gene matches: 2. The CDR3 DNA reads TGCGCCAGCAGCTTGGGACTAGCGGGAGGGCCCACAGATACGCAGTATTTT. Its protein is CASSLGLAGGPTDTQYF.

The V call is TRBV2, the J call TRBJ2-1; 10 nucleotides agree with TRBD2. The CDR3 contains 14 residues. V lost 6 bases and J lost 6; bases outside the gene matches: 5. Per the germline V gene, CDR1 is SNHLY and CDR2 is FYNNEI. CDR3 amino acids: CASSRTSGGNEQFF. The CDR3 DNA is TGTGCCAGCAGCAGGACTAGCGGCGGCAATGAGCAGTTCTTC.

The genes are TRBV2 and TRBJ2-5; D is perhaps TRBD1 (5 bases). V was trimmed by 6 bases and J by 5 bases, leaving 16 bases between them. The CDR3 loop spans 14 amino acids. Per the germline V gene, CDR1 is SNHLY and CDR2 is FYNNEI. The CDR3 nucleotides read TGTGCCAGCAGCCAGAAGACAGCTCTGGAGACCCAGTACTTC. The encoded protein is CASSQKTALETQYF.

This rearrangement joins TRBV7-9 to TRBJ1-5, with 7 bases lining up with TRBD1. Losses at the gene ends were 5 bases for V and 7 bases for J; bases not matched to a gene: 5. CDR3 size: 13 residues. In germline, CDR1 is SEHNR, CDR2 FQNEAQ (reference sequence). CDR3 loop: CASSITGDQPQHF. The CDR3, as DNA: TGTGCCAGCAGCATTACAGGGGACCAGCCCCAGCATTTT. Complete variable domain (other parts from reference TRBV7-9 and TRBJ1-5): DTGVSQNPRHKITKRGQNVTFRCDPISEHNRLYWYRQTLGQGPEFLTYFQNEAQLEKSRLLSDRFSAERPKGSFSTLEIQRTEQGDSAMYLCASSITGDQPQHFGDGTRLSIL.

The V gene is TRBV30, the J gene TRBJ1-5; D may be TRBD1 (6 bases). The CDR3 runs to 15 residues. Trimming stripped 3 bases from V and 4 bases from J, with 16 bases between. Germline V lookup: CDR1 GTSNPN, CDR2 SVGIG (reference sequence). The CDR3 sequence: CAWSALGQGNQPQHF. DNA for the CDR3: TGTGCCTGGAGCGCCCTCGGGCAGGGGAATCAGCCCCAGCATTTT.

V is TRBV6-5 and J is TRBJ2-7; TRBD2 is a possible D gene (6 bases). CDR3 size: 16 residues. Per the germline V gene, CDR1 is MNHEY and CDR2 is SVGAGI. V lost 1 base and J 6 bases, leaving 19 bases between the germline ends. CDR3 nucleotide sequence: TGTGCCAGCAGTTACTTGTCCGGGAGAGGTGTTGGCGAGCAGTACTTC. It encodes CASSYLSGRGVGEQYF.

The sample holds one count of this clone. This rearrangement joins TRBV5-1 to TRBJ2-2, with 7 bases identical to TRBD2. The germline V gene has CDR1 SGHRS and CDR2 YFSETQ. V dropped 1 base and J dropped 5; count of bases not matched to a gene: 5. The CDR3 extends over 15 amino acids. The CDR3 here is CASSLIAGGTGELFF. The CDR3 DNA reads TGCGCCAGCAGCTTGATAGCGGGTGGGACCGGGGAGCTGTTTTTT.

This chain connects TRBV2 to TRBJ2-1; the D is unclear. CDR3 length: 13 residues. Germline-derived CDR1 and CDR2 are SNHLY and FYNNEI. V dropped 7 bases and J dropped 5 bases, with 12 bases sitting between them. The CDR3 protein is CASKLGQNNEQFF. CDR3 nucleotide sequence: TGTGCCAGCAAATTAGGGCAAAACAATGAGCAGTTCTTC. Supplemented by reference TRBV2 and TRBJ2-1, the full variable domain reads EPEVTQTPSHQVTQMGQEVILRCVPISNHLYFYWYRQILGQKVEFLVSFYNNEISEKSEIFDDQFSVERPDGSNFTLKIRSTKLEDSAMYFCASKLGQNNEQFFGPGTRLTVL.

This clone was counted a single time. The chain joins TRBV30 to TRBJ2-6; perhaps TRBD2 as D (6 bases). CDR3 length: 15 residues. V was cut by 3 bases and J by 2 bases, with 11 bases left in between. Germline lookup yields CDR1 GTSNPN and CDR2 SVGIG (reference sequence). The CDR3 loop is CAWRKWGAGANVLTF. The CDR3 DNA reads as TGTGCCTGGAGGAAGTGGGGGGCTGGGGCCAACGTCCTGACTTTC. The entire variable domain, with the rest obtained from reference TRBV30 and TRBJ2-6, is as follows: SQTIHQWPATLVQPVGSPLSLECTVEGTSNPNLYWYRQAAGRGLQLLFYSVGIGQISSEVPQNLSASRPQDRQFILSSKKLLLSDSGFYLCAWRKWGAGANVLTFGAGSRLTVL.

The gene calls are TRBV6-1 and TRBJ1-4, with D unresolved. Between the trimmed V and J ends, which lost 8 bases and 6 bases, there was a span of 13 bases. The germline V gene has CDR1 MNHNS and CDR2 SASEGT. This CDR3 region has 13 residues. The chain's CDR3 is CASQVPAHEKLFF. The CDR3 nucleotides read TGTGCCAGCCAGGTCCCAGCCCATGAAAAACTGTTTTTT.

V gene TRBV28 combines with J gene TRBJ1-1, with D unresolved. The germline V gene has CDR1 MDHEN and CDR2 SYDVKM. Trimming pared 1 base from V and 1 base from J, leaving 4 bases between. The CDR3 is made up of 13 amino acids. CDR3 loop: CASSLLGNTEAFF. The CDR3 region has the DNA TGTGCCAGCAGTTTATTGGGGAACACTGAAGCTTTCTTT. The full variable domain, with the rest looked up from reference TRBV28 and TRBJ1-1, is DVKVTQSSRYLVKRTGEKVFLECVQDMDHENMFWYRQDPGLGLRLIYFSYDVKMKEKGDIPEGYSVSREKKERFSLILESASTNQTSMYLCASSLLGNTEAFFGQGTRLTVV.

The V call is TRBV7-3, the J call TRBJ2-5, with 8 bases identical to TRBD2. Losses at the gene ends were 5 bases for V and 5 bases for J; bases not matched to a gene: 10. The CDR3 covers 15 residues. The germline CDR1 and CDR2 sequences are SGHTA and FQGTGA. CDR3 bases: TGTGCCAGCAGCCGTGAAAGCGGGAGTTTCGAGACCCAGTACTTC. The encoded protein is CASSRESGSFETQYF.

This chain joins TRBV11-2 and TRBJ2-7; TRBD1 might be the D (5 bases). Germline CDR1 reads SGHAT; CDR2 reads FQNNGV. The ends were cut back, 5 bases at V and 3 bases at J, with 23 bases in the middle. This CDR3 region has 17 residues. The CDR3 DNA is TGTGCCAGCAGCGGCCTAGGTCAGGGCAAGTTGGGCTACGAGCAGTACTTC. Protein sequence: CASSGLGQGKLGYEQYF.

The chain links TRBV27 to TRBJ2-1; TRBD2 matches at 12 bases. V lost 5 bases to trimming and J lost 8 bases; unmatched junction nucleotides: 10. Germline CDR1 and CDR2: MNHEY and SMNVEV (reference sequence). There are 16 residues in the CDR3. The CDR3 here is CASSELAGGPKHEQFF. CDR3 bases: TGTGCCAGCAGTGAACTAGCGGGAGGCCCCAAGCATGAGCAGTTCTTC.